This T cell receptor (beta chain) emerged from a study of vaccination and CD4 T cells after COVID-19. About this clonotype itself: Its antigen is unknown.

An Oncomine TCR Beta short-read assay was used to sequence the DNA from cultured CD4+ T cells. TCRdb re-called the PCR reads through MiXCR, storing one row per CDR3 protein. The profile shows approximately 17,000 distinct CDR3 sequences, nearly 55% of them singletons. Indicated treatment: roughly ten-day PBMC culture with coronavirus spike peptide pools or control peptides (ViraFEST assay). Study-wide results and limits: Within convalescent individuals, 304 out of 307 vaccine-specific clones proved to be spike mono-reactive. Clonotypes reactive to SARS-CoV-2 had a median that went up from roughly 21 to 40, but not significantly.

Per the germline V gene, CDR1 is SGHTA and CDR2 is FQGNSA. With 3 bases removed from V and 0 bases from J, the gap between germline ends came to 9 bases. The CDR3 is made up of 14 amino acids. The material sequenced was CD4+ T cells from blood, cultured in vitro, taken before SARS-CoV-2 vaccination. This chain joins TRBV7-2 and TRBJ2-7; D is ambiguous. The receptor's source is a human donor who had recovered from COVID-19. The CDR3 protein is CASSFRLISYEQYF. CDR3 DNA: TGTGCCAGCAGCTTTCGGCTCATCTCCTACGAGCAGTACTTC.